This TCR beta chain was documented in a study of cytomegalovirus exposure and HLA in healthy donors. The overall study: The platform used for the roughly 130 validation repertoires matched that of the 600 to 800 first-cohort repertoires, a later analysis reported. Study findings and constraints: Cytomegalovirus-associated TCR beta chains were listed, numbering roughly 150. A subsequent analysis found that TCR clusters from the first cohort also tended to co-occur in the 90 to 150 validation repertoires, with approximately 95% of cluster scores above 0. In vitro assays verified that three CMV-associated chains recognized CMV antigens specifically.

Trimming cost V 7 bases and J 4 bases; bases outside gene matches: 6. The germline V gene has CDR1 MNHEY and CDR2 SVGAGI. CDR3 length: 13 residues. Concerning this clone itself: The antigen is not known.

Here immunoSEQ multiplex PCR was the method, and the copy in TCRdb shows in-frame clones only, minus some. The data hold about 240,000 clones, with around 87% observed a single time. The rearrangement joins TRBV6-5 to TRBJ2-5; TRBD2 aligns across 7 bases. The TCR sequence derives from a man younger than 30 in good health and CMV-seronegative. Material: PBMCs. The CDR3 DNA sequence: TGTGCCAGCAAAGATGGGAGGGCAGAGACCCAGTACTTC. Protein product: CASKDGRAETQYF.